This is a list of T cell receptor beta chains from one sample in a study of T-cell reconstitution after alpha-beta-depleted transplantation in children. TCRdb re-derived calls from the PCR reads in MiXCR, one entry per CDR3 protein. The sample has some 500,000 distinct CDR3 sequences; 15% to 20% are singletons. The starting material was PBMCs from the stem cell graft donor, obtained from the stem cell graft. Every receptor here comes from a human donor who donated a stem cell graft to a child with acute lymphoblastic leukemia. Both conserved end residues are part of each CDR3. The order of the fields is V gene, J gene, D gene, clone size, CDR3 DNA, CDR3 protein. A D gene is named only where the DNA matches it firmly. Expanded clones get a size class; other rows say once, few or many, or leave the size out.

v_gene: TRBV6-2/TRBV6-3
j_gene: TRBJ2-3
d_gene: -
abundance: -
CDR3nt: TGTGCCAGCAGTTTAACCAGGGATTTCACAGATACGCAGTATTTT
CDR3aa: CASSLTRDFTDTQYF

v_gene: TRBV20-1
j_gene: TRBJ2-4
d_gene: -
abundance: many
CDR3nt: TGCAGTGCGGTCGGGCATACCAAAAACATTCAGTACTTC
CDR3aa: CSAVGHTKNIQYF

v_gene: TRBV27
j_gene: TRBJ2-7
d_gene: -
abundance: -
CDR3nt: TGTGCCAGCAGTCCCCTCAGCGGGCTTACCTACGAGCAGTACTTC
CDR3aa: CASSPLSGLTYEQYF

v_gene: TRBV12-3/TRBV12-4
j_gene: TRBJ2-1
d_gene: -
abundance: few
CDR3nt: TGTGCCACCATGGACTCGTACAATGAGCAGTTCTTC
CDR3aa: CATMDSYNEQFF

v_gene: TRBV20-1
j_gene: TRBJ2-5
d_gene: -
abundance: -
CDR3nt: TGCAGTGCTAGGGGAGGCGGGGAGACCCAGTACTTC
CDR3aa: CSARGGGETQYF

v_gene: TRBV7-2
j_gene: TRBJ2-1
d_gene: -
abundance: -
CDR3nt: TGTGCCAGCAGCCCGCGGTCGGGGTCAGGAACCAATGAGCAGTTCTTC
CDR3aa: CASSPRSGSGTNEQFF

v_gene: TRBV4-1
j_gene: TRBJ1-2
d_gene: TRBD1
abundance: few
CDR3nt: TGCGCCAGCAGCCACGGACAGGGGAATAATGGCTACACCTTC
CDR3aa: CASSHGQGNNGYTF

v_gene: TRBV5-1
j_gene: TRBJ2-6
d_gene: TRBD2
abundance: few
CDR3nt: TGCGCCAGCAGCCCCTGGGAGGGTGGGGCCAACGTCCTGACTTTC
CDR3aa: CASSPWEGGANVLTF

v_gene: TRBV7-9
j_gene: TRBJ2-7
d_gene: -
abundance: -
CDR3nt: TGTGCCAGCAGCTTTTGGGACAACTACGAGCAGTACTTC
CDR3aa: CASSFWDNYEQYF

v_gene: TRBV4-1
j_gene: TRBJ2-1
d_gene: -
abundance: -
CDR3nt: TGCGCCAGCAGCCAAACTCTAGCTGAGCAGTTCTTC
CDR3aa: CASSQTLAEQFF

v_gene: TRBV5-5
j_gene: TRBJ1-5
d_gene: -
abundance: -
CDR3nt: TGTGCCAGCAGCTTAGTCTGGAACGAGGATCAGCCCCAGCATTTT
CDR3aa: CASSLVWNEDQPQHF

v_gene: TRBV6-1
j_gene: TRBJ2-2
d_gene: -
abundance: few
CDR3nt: TGTGCCACCCGGTCCGCGACCGGGGAGCTGTTTTTT
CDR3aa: CATRSATGELFF

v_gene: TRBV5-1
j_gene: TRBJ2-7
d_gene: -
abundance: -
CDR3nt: TGCGCCAGCAGCTCGGGCTTCAGGTCGTCCTACGAGCAGTACTTC
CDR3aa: CASSSGFRSSYEQYF

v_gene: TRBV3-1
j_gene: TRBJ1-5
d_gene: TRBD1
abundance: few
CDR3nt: TGTGCCAGCAGCCCCGAGGACAGGGGCAATCAGCCCCAGCATTTT
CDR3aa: CASSPEDRGNQPQHF